The 3 T cell receptor beta chains given below trace back to one sample, sequenced in a study of T cell responses to AZD1222 COVID-19 vaccine (dated by TCRdb to the early 2020s). Libraries were made using the immunoSEQ multiplex PCR assay. TCRdb mirrors the immuneACCESS table, restricted to in-frame sequences. Some clones are absent from its copies; in checked studies, under half trace to an unresolved V gene, and the reason for the others is unknown. The sample table shows 100,000 or so clones, and about 90% are seen once. The leading ten clones occupy 2.9% of the sample. The time point label corresponds to: baseline before first vaccination. The material was peripheral blood, obtained on day 0 of AZD1222 vaccination. Every receptor here comes from an adult in good health.

The gene calls are TRBV3-1 (or the pseudogene TRBV3-2) and TRBJ2-5; a weak D match, TRBD2 (7 bases). CDR3 length: 17 residues. V lost 2 bases to trimming and J lost 5 bases, with 21 bases between them. Germline V CDR1 and CDR2: LGHDT, YNNKEL (reference sequence). The chain's CDR3 is CASSQPWGGGGRETQYF. Here the CDR3 DNA reads TGTGCCAGCAGCCAACCCTGGGGGGGCGGCGGGCGGGAGACCCAGTACTTC.

The V gene is TRBV4-1, the J gene TRBJ2-2, with 8 positions matching TRBD1. This CDR3 contains 16 residues. The J segment lost 6 bases and the V segment lost 4 bases, leaving 10 bases of the junction unmatched. Looked up from germline, CDR1 is MGHRA and CDR2 is YSYEKL. CDR3 sequence: CASSRSWARGPGELFF. The CDR3 region has the DNA TGCGCCAGCAGCCGATCTTGGGCCAGGGGGCCCGGGGAGCTGTTTTTT.

This chain links TRBV9 with TRBJ2-2; 9 bases line up with TRBD2. The CDR3 totals 14 residues. Germline V CDR1 and CDR2: SGDLS, YYNGEE. Trimming removed 3 bases from V and 5 bases from J; junction bases left unmatched: 2. The CDR3 reads CASSASGDTGELFF. The DNA of the CDR3 is TGTGCCAGCAGCGCTAGCGGGGATACCGGGGAGCTGTTTTTT.